This is a list of T cell receptor beta chains from one sample in a study of OX40 agonist ivuxolimab in advanced cancers. The protocol was immunoSEQ multiplex PCR, while the TCRdb copy is restricted to in-frame clones and leaves out a portion. The sample lists approximately 84,000 clones, around four fifths seen once, with under 3.5% in the top ten. This specimen consisted of CD4+ or CD8+ T cells sorted from blood, obtained in a trial of the OX40 agonist ivuxolimab. These receptors all stem from an adult with an advanced solid tumor such as melanoma, head and neck, liver or kidney cancer. CDR3s include the opening cysteine and the closing phenylalanine or tryptophan. Each record gives: J gene, D gene, clone size, V gene, CDR3 length, CDR3 protein, CDR3 DNA. The D gene is left open where the match is weak. Size is stated for part of the rows, as once, few or many counts, or as a class when the clone is expanded.

>TRBJ1-2|.|.|TRBV10-1|13
CASSESSFYGYTF
TGCGCCAGCAGTGAGTCCAGCTTCTATGGCTACACCTTC
>TRBJ2-5|.|once|TRBV19|13
CASSRGVQETQYF
TGTGCCAGTAGTAGGGGGGTCCAAGAGACCCAGTACTTC
>TRBJ1-5|.|few|TRBV7-2|16
CASDKAPRQGEQPQHF
TGTGCCAGCGATAAGGCCCCGAGGCAGGGAGAGCAGCCCCAGCATTTT
>TRBJ2-1|.|.|TRBV7-8|16
CASSLGAGVASNEQFF
TGTGCCAGCAGCTTAGGGGCAGGGGTGGCTAGCAATGAGCAGTTCTTC
>TRBJ1-5|.|few|TRBV5-1|15
CASSLAGAINQPQHF
TGCGCCAGCAGCTTGGCGGGGGCGATCAATCAGCCCCAGCATTTT
>TRBJ1-2|.|.|TRBV19|14
CASSSTTGIYGYTF
TGTGCCAGTAGTAGCACTACAGGGATCTATGGCTACACCTTC
>TRBJ1-2|.|.|TRBV5-1|12
CASSLGDEGYTF
TGCGCCAGCAGCTTGGGGGACGAGGGCTACACCTTC
>TRBJ1-1|.|.|TRBV19|12
CASSIDRTEAFF
TGTGCCAGTAGTATAGACAGGACCGAAGCTTTCTTT
>TRBJ1-3|.|.|TRBV28|14
CASSGDVSGNTIYF
TGTGCCAGCAGTGGGGACGTCTCTGGAAACACCATATATTTT
>TRBJ1-1|.|.|TRBV6-1|14
CASSDDGLNTEAFF
TGTGCCAGCAGTGATGACGGTTTAAACACTGAAGCTTTCTTT
>TRBJ1-2|TRBD1|.|TRBV15|15
CATSREPQGAYGYTF
TGTGCCACCAGCAGAGAACCACAGGGGGCCTATGGCTACACCTTC
>TRBJ1-2|.|once|TRBV7-3|13
CASSPSGGNGYTF
TGTGCCAGCAGCCCCTCCGGAGGGAATGGCTACACCTTC
>TRBJ2-7|.|.|TRBV6-1|15
CASSSGLTGSYEQYF
TGTGCCAGCAGTTCCGGGCTCACAGGTTCCTACGAGCAGTACTTC
>TRBJ2-5|TRBD1|once|TRBV7-9|14
CASSLTGAGETQYF
TGTGCCAGCAGCTTAACAGGGGCCGGGGAGACCCAGTACTTC
>TRBJ1-3|.|.|TRBV7-2|17
CASSLGDTSFSGNTIYF
TGTGCCAGCAGCTTAGGGGACACCTCGTTCTCTGGAAACACCATATATTTT
>TRBJ1-2|.|.|TRBV2|15
CASTTIPGQTHGYTF
TGTGCCAGCACCACCATTCCGGGCCAAACCCATGGCTACACCTTC
>TRBJ2-3|.|few|TRBV7-2|14
CASSIHIKPDTQYF
TGTGCCAGCAGTATTCATATAAAGCCAGATACGCAGTATTTT
>TRBJ1-1|.|.|TRBV19|14
CASSSVGFWTEAFF
TGTGCCAGTAGTAGCGTTGGGTTTTGGACTGAAGCTTTCTTT
>TRBJ1-5|.|.|TRBV7-9|15
CARPGGEVGNQPQHF
TGTGCCAGACCGGGGGGGGAAGTAGGCAATCAGCCCCAGCATTTT
>TRBJ2-1|TRBD2|once|TRBV6-1|20
CASSVRPPGLAGVSYNEQFF
TGTGCCAGCAGTGTCCGGCCCCCGGGGCTAGCGGGGGTCTCCTACAATGAGCAGTTCTTC
>TRBJ2-1|TRBD2|.|TRBV6-1|12
CASSEGGRGQFF
TGTGCCAGCAGTGAAGGGGGGAGGGGGCAGTTCTTC
>TRBJ1-3|.|.|TRBV30|15
CAWAHGLTSGNTIYF
TGTGCCTGGGCCCACGGGTTAACCTCTGGAAACACCATATATTTT
>TRBJ1-1|.|.|TRBV7-2|15
CASSLIPGRTSEAFF
TGTGCCAGCAGCTTAATCCCGGGACGGACTTCCGAAGCTTTCTTT
>TRBJ1-3|.|.|TRBV7-2|16
CASRSGGAGSGNTIYF
TGCGCCAGCAGATCAGGTGGCGCAGGCTCTGGAAACACCATATATTTT
>TRBJ1-4|.|.|TRBV28|13
CASSSSRDEKLFF
TGTGCCAGCAGTTCCTCCCGGGATGAAAAACTGTTTTTT
>TRBJ2-5|.|.|TRBV5-1|11
CASSGQETQYF
TGCGCCAGCAGCGGTCAAGAGACCCAGTACTTC
>TRBJ1-5|.|.|TRBV6-1|17
CASSEAGGRGGNQPQHF
TGTGCCAGCAGTGAAGCGGGTGGTCGGGGAGGCAATCAGCCCCAGCATTTT
>TRBJ2-2|.|few|TRBV4-2|14
CASSQGTGTGELFF
TGTGCCAGCAGCCAAGGAACAGGCACCGGGGAGCTGTTTTTT
>TRBJ2-1|.|.|TRBV21-1|15
CASSKEPDPYNEQFF
TGTGCCAGCAGCAAAGAGCCAGACCCCTACAATGAGCAGTTCTTC
>TRBJ1-3|.|.|TRBV28|15
CASSWDPSGGNTIYF
TGTGCCAGCAGTTGGGACCCCTCGGGTGGAAACACCATATATTTT
>TRBJ2-4|TRBD1|.|TRBV4-2|16
CASSQGNRQGQNIQYF
TGTGCCAGCAGCCAAGGAAACCGACAGGGGCAAAACATTCAGTACTTC
>TRBJ2-1|TRBD1|.|TRBV29-1|12
CSAEAGGNEQFF
TGCAGCGCTGAAGCAGGGGGCAATGAGCAGTTCTTC
>TRBJ1-6|.|.|TRBV11-2|16
CASSGNRDSYNSPLHF
TGTGCCAGCAGCGGGAACAGGGATTCCTATAATTCACCCCTCCACTTT
>TRBJ2-6|.|.|TRBV2|14
CASSETPGANVLTF
TGTGCCAGCAGTGAAACACCTGGGGCCAACGTCCTGACTTTC
>TRBJ2-2|TRBD1|few|TRBV7-9|16
CASSLKLSGGTGELFF
TGTGCCAGCAGCTTAAAGTTGTCAGGGGGTACCGGGGAGCTGTTTTTT
>TRBJ2-7|.|.|TRBV28|16
CASSLSGASGNYEQYF
TGTGCCAGCAGTCTCTCGGGGGCTAGCGGCAACTACGAGCAGTACTTC
>TRBJ2-3|TRBD2|.|TRBV28|12
CASGTNRDTQYF
TGTGCCAGCGGGACTAATAGGGATACGCAGTATTTT
>TRBJ2-1|TRBD1|.|TRBV27|15
CASRPPGQGRSEQFF
TGTGCCAGCAGGCCTCCGGGACAGGGTCGGAGTGAGCAGTTCTTC
>TRBJ1-5|.|.|TRBV11-2|13
CASSEVRNQPQHF
TGTGCCAGCAGCGAAGTGAGAAATCAGCCCCAGCATTTT
>TRBJ1-6|TRBD1|.|TRBV2|14
CASMRDRDNSPLHF
TGTGCCAGCATGAGGGACAGGGATAATTCACCCCTCCACTTT
>TRBJ1-2|.|.|TRBV7-9|12
CASSLQLRGYTF
TGTGCCAGCAGCCTCCAGCTTCGCGGCTACACCTTC
>TRBJ1-5|.|.|TRBV2|13
CASSVGRGQPQHF
TGTGCCAGCAGTGTAGGGCGAGGGCAGCCCCAGCATTTT
>TRBJ2-7|.|.|TRBV30|11
CAHRGTYEQYF
TGTGCCCATCGAGGGACCTACGAGCAGTACTTC
>TRBJ2-7|.|.|TRBV7-7|13
CASSLDGSYEQYF
TGTGCCAGCAGCTTAGATGGTTCCTACGAGCAGTACTTC
>TRBJ2-3|TRBD2|.|TRBV27|16
CASSITSGGTTDTQYF
TGTGCCAGCAGTATTACTAGCGGGGGAACCACAGATACGCAGTATTTT
>TRBJ1-2|.|.|TRBV6-5|13
CASSYGGEWGYTF
TGTGCCAGCAGTTACGGGGGGGAATGGGGCTACACCTTC
>TRBJ2-3|.|.|TRBV12-5|14
CASGLGRNTDTQYF
TGTGCTAGTGGTTTAGGCAGGAATACAGATACGCAGTATTTT
>TRBJ1-3|.|.|TRBV7-2|12
CASSQERNTIYF
TGTGCCAGCAGCCAAGAGAGAAACACCATATATTTT
>TRBJ1-3|TRBD1|.|TRBV7-2|16
CASSLSVGQGENTIYF
TGTGCCAGCAGCTTGTCTGTGGGACAGGGTGAAAACACCATATATTTT
>TRBJ2-1|.|.|TRBV7-8|15
CASSPTQPAYNEQFF
TGTGCCAGCAGCCCCACCCAGCCGGCCTACAATGAGCAGTTCTTC
>TRBJ2-2|.|.|TRBV15|13
CATSRDYTGELFF
TGTGCCACCAGCAGGGATTACACCGGGGAGCTGTTTTTT
>TRBJ2-6|.|.|TRBV18|15
CASSPGWTGANVLTF
TGTGCCAGCTCGCCGGGATGGACAGGGGCCAACGTCCTGACTTTC
>TRBJ1-2|.|.|TRBV15|13
CATSPQGDYGYTF
TGTGCCACCAGCCCGCAAGGGGACTATGGCTACACCTTC
>TRBJ2-3|.|once|TRBV11-3|16
CASSLGQPEYTDTQYF
TGTGCCAGCAGCTTAGGACAACCAGAATACACAGATACGCAGTATTTT
>TRBJ1-5|TRBD1|.|TRBV19|16
CASSLRGTVINQPQHF
TGTGCCAGTAGCTTACGAGGGACAGTAATCAATCAGCCCCAGCATTTT
>TRBJ2-7|.|.|TRBV6-1|12
CASSDDRREQYF
TGTGCCAGCAGTGATGACAGGAGGGAGCAGTACTTC
>TRBJ1-5|.|.|TRBV28|17
CASTENLSGWSNQPQHF
TGTGCCAGCACCGAAAACCTTTCAGGTTGGAGCAATCAGCCCCAGCATTTT
>TRBJ1-1|.|.|TRBV14|12
CASSQLSSGAFF
TGTGCCAGCAGCCAGTTGAGTAGCGGAGCTTTCTTT
>TRBJ1-1|TRBD1|.|TRBV27|13
CASNRQGNTEAFF
TGTGCCAGCAACCGACAGGGGAACACTGAAGCTTTCTTT